Each of the 30 T cell receptor beta chains below was sequenced from the same sample in a study of T cell responses to AZD1222 COVID-19 vaccine. Only in-frame clones appear in the TCRdb table, and some are missing; sequencing was by immunoSEQ multiplex PCR. The repertoire holds 66,000 or so clones, with 79% as singletons. The specimen was peripheral blood, collected on day 0 of MenACWY control vaccination. The receptors shown here come from an adult in good health.

This clone was seen just once. The chain joins TRBV19 to TRBJ1-6; no reliable D call. This CDR3 is 16 amino acids long. Germline V gene sequence: CDR1 LNHDA, CDR2 SQIVND (reference sequence). Deletions cut 8 bases from V and 10 bases from J, with 24 bases between. The CDR3 region has the DNA TGTGCCAGTTCCCCCCTTATTGGCGGCACTCGATCACCCCTCCACTTT. As protein: CASSPLIGGTRSPLHF.

The J gene is TRBJ1-5, the V gene TRBV10-3; D remains ambiguous. Trimming removed 8 bases at V and 3 bases at J, with 8 bases between. The germline CDR1 and CDR2 sequences are ENHRY and SYGVKD. There are 12 residues in the CDR3. The CDR3 protein is CAIGVNNQPQHF. CDR3 DNA: TGTGCCATCGGTGTTAACAATCAGCCCCAGCATTTT.

V and J are TRBV30 and TRBJ1-3, with 7 bases identical to TRBD1. V was pared by 1 base and J by 9 bases, with 15 bases of the junction left unmatched. Germline lookup yields CDR1 GTSNPN and CDR2 SVGIG (reference sequence). The CDR3 loop spans 16 amino acids. CDR3 residues: CAWSGGPRRGHSTIYF. The CDR3 DNA is TGTGCCTGGAGTGGGGGGCCACGGAGGGGGCATAGCACCATATATTTT.

This clone occurred a few times. The rearrangement links TRBV7-8 to TRBJ1-2, with D uncertain. CDR1 SGHVS and CDR2 FQNEAQ come from the germline V gene. The CDR3 has 14 residues. V was trimmed by 1 base and J by 2 bases, leaving 8 bases between them. Here the CDR3 DNA reads TGTGCCAGCAGCTTAGGGATTCCGAACTATGGCTACACCTTC. This gives the protein CASSLGIPNYGYTF.

The chain is built from TRBV9 and TRBJ2-1; a weak D match, TRBD1 (6 bases). Trimming took 0 bases from V and 7 from J, leaving 14 bases between them. The germline V gene has CDR1 SGDLS and CDR2 YYNGEE. The CDR3 runs 15 residues. CDR3 residues: CASSVGVQGTNEQFF. CDR3 DNA sequence: TGTGCCAGCAGCGTAGGGGTTCAGGGGACGAATGAGCAGTTCTTC.

The sample holds a few counts of this clone. The rearrangement uses TRBV6-6 and TRBJ1-6; D is unresolved. The CDR3 loop spans 17 amino acids. The V gene's germline CDR1 is MNHNY and CDR2 SVGAGI (reference sequence). Trimming took 5 bases from V and 8 from J, leaving 22 bases between them. The CDR3 DNA reads TGTGCCAGCAGTCCCCGGGCTAACAAGCGCATCGATTCACCCCTCCACTTT. Translated: CASSPRANKRIDSPLHF.

The rearrangement uses TRBV2 and TRBJ1-3; 10 bases match TRBD1. V lost 4 bases to trimming and J lost 4 bases; unmatched junction nucleotides: 4. Looked up from germline, CDR1 is SNHLY and CDR2 is FYNNEI. The CDR3 is 15 residues long. This CDR3 is CASSVGTGEGNTIYF. In DNA, the CDR3 is TGTGCCAGCAGTGTTGGGACAGGGGAAGGAAACACCATATATTTT.

The chain couples TRBV5-1 to TRBJ2-5; TRBD1 matches 7 bases. The CDR3 runs 14 residues. The germline V gene has CDR1 SGHRS and CDR2 YFSETQ. V shed 2 bases, J shed 0 bases, and the junction held 1 base outside the gene matches. CDR3 DNA sequence: TGCGCCAGCAGCTTACAGGGGAACCAAGAGACCCAGTACTTC. Translation gives CASSLQGNQETQYF.

The V call is TRBV3-1 (or the pseudogene TRBV3-2), the J call TRBJ1-1; D perhaps matches TRBD1 (5 bases). Deletions cut 4 bases from V and 5 bases from J, with 14 bases between. This CDR3 has 14 residues. CDR1 and CDR2 (germline): LGHDT, YNNKEL (reference sequence). The CDR3 loop is CASSPPGGGTEAFF. The CDR3 DNA is TGTGCCAGCAGCCCTCCCGGTGGGGGGACTGAAGCTTTCTTT.

The chain joins TRBV3-1 (or the pseudogene TRBV3-2) to TRBJ2-2, with a possible D match to TRBD1 (6 bases). The V end lost 3 bases, the J end lost 6 bases, and 14 bases lay between the germline ends. Germline V gene sequence: CDR1 LGHDT, CDR2 YNNKEL (reference sequence). The length of the CDR3 is 15 residues. CDR3 amino acids: CASSHAGVDAGELFF. DNA for the CDR3: TGTGCCAGCAGCCATGCAGGGGTCGATGCCGGGGAGCTGTTTTTT.

The V and J genes are TRBV15 and TRBJ1-4; 8 bases fit TRBD1. Unmatched junction bases numbered 8, after V lost 3 bases and J lost 8 bases. The CDR3 loop spans 15 amino acids. CDR1 is LNHNV and CDR2 is YYDKDF in the germline V gene (reference sequence). The CDR3 DNA reads as TGTGCCACCAGCAGCTGGGACAGGCGGCGGGAAAAACTGTTTTTT. Its translation is CATSSWDRRREKLFF. Using reference TRBV15 and TRBJ1-4 for the parts outside the CDR3, the full variable domain is DAMVIQNPRYQVTQFGKPVTLSCSQTLNHNVMYWYQQKSSQAPKLLFHYYDKDFNNEADTPDNFQSRRPNTSFCFLDIRSPGLGDTAMYLCATSSWDRRREKLFFGSGTQLSVL.

J is TRBJ2-7 and V is TRBV7-2; 10 bases match TRBD1. This CDR3 comprises 14 residues. The V gene's germline CDR1 is SGHTA and CDR2 FQGNSA. The trim removed 5 bases at V and 3 bases at J, leaving 4 bases unmatched. The CDR3 loop is CASSIRDRGYEQYF. CDR3 DNA: TGTGCCAGCAGCATCCGGGACAGGGGCTACGAGCAGTACTTC. The full variable domain, its missing parts supplied by reference TRBV7-2 and TRBJ2-7, is GAGVSQSPSNKVTEKGKDVELRCDPISGHTALYWYRQSLGQGLEFLIYFQGNSAPDKSGLPSDRFSAERTGGSVSTLTIQRTQQEDSAVYLCASSIRDRGYEQYFGPGTRLTVT.

This clone has a single count. The genes are TRBV5-4 and TRBJ1-2; D possibly corresponds to TRBD1 (6 bases). The V gene's germline CDR1 is SGHNT and CDR2 YYREEE (reference sequence). The CDR3 is 13 amino acids. V was pared by 4 bases and J by 8 bases, with 15 bases between. CDR3 residues: CASSRVPGDGYTF. CDR3 bases: TGTGCCAGCAGCAGAGTTCCAGGGGACGGCTACACCTTC.

The V call is TRBV7-9, the J call TRBJ2-5; TRBD2 matches 12 bases. The V gene end was trimmed by 4 bases and the J gene end by 5 bases; junction bases not matched to a gene: 5. The CDR3 runs 15 residues. CDR1 is SEHNR, CDR2 FQNEAQ, per germline (reference sequence). CDR3 loop: CASSSGTSGLETQYF. Here the CDR3 DNA reads TGTGCCAGCAGCTCCGGGACTAGCGGGTTGGAGACCCAGTACTTC.

In this sample, this clone turned up once. The J gene is TRBJ2-5, the V gene TRBV5-1; the match to TRBD1 covers 10 bases. Per the germline V gene, CDR1 is SGHRS and CDR2 is YFSETQ. V shed 4 bases, J shed 4 bases, and the junction held 1 base outside the gene matches. This CDR3 region has 13 residues. In DNA form, the CDR3 reads TGCGCCAGCAGCCGGGACAGGGGAGAGACCCAGTACTTC. This sequence encodes CASSRDRGETQYF.

The rearrangement joins TRBV12-5 to TRBJ1-3; no clear D. V shed 2 bases and J shed 0 bases, with 11 bases lying between them. CDR1 and CDR2 (germline): LGHNT, FRNRAP. The CDR3 consists of 16 residues. The CDR3 DNA is TGTGCTAGTGGTTTGTGTAGGAGGAGCTCTGGAAACACCATATATTTT. Translated: CASGLCRRSSGNTIYF.

V is TRBV7-2 and J is TRBJ2-1; D is perhaps TRBD1 (6 bases). This CDR3 has 15 residues. The V end lost 5 bases, the J end lost 6 bases, and 17 bases lay between the germline ends. CDR1 and CDR2 from the germline V gene are SGHTA and FQGNSA. CDR3: CASSPHRDLLNEQFF. CDR3 sequence (DNA): TGTGCCAGCAGCCCACACAGGGACCTCCTCAATGAGCAGTTCTTC.

The rearrangement links TRBV12-3 or TRBV12-4 to TRBJ2-2; D ambiguous. Trimming removed 4 bases at V and 9 bases at J, with 12 bases between. The CDR3 loop spans 13 amino acids. The CDR3 protein is CASSWTPPRELFF. CDR3 bases: TGTGCCAGCAGTTGGACCCCCCCACGGGAGCTGTTTTTT.

The chain joins TRBV19 to TRBJ2-4; TRBD2 agrees at 8 bases. The ends lost 3 bases at V and 2 bases at J; junction bases unmatched: 12. Germline V CDR1 and CDR2: LNHDA, SQIVND (reference sequence). The length of the CDR3 is 18 residues. The CDR3 spells CASSMVTSETTTKNIQYF. In nucleotides, the CDR3 is TGTGCCAGTAGTATGGTGACTAGCGAGACGACAACCAAAAACATTCAGTACTTC.

This chain links TRBV2 with TRBJ2-3; D assignment may be TRBD1 or TRBD2 (6 bases each). The V end lost 2 bases, the J end lost 0 bases, and 18 bases lay between the germline ends. This CDR3 is 18 amino acids long. Germline V gene sequence: CDR1 SNHLY, CDR2 FYNNEI. The CDR3 loop is CASSELGGTTPSTDTQYF. DNA for the CDR3: TGTGCCAGCAGTGAATTAGGGGGGACAACCCCTAGCACAGATACGCAGTATTTT.

The rearrangement uses TRBV3-1 (or the pseudogene TRBV3-2) and TRBJ1-1; D might be TRBD1 (6 bases). CDR1 and CDR2 from the germline V gene are LGHDT and YNNKEL (reference sequence). V gave up 3 bases and J gave up 10 bases, with 9 bases separating them. CDR3 length: 11 residues. The CDR3 nucleotides are TGTGCCAGCAGCCAGGGACAAGGAGCTTTCTTT. Translation gives CASSQGQGAFF.

The rearrangement joins TRBV19 to TRBJ1-6; TRBD1 aligns across 9 bases. The V gene end was trimmed by 5 bases and the J gene end by 7 bases; junction bases not matched to a gene: 9. The CDR3 runs to 16 residues. Germline values: CDR1 LNHDA, CDR2 SQIVND (reference sequence). CDR3: CASSLPGQGPNSPLHF. In nucleotides, the CDR3 is TGTGCCAGTAGTCTCCCGGGACAGGGACCAAATTCACCCCTCCACTTT. Full variable domain (outside the CDR3, taken from reference TRBV19 and TRBJ1-6): DGGITQSPKYLFRKEGQNVTLSCEQNLNHDAMYWYRQDPGQGLRLIYYSQIVNDFQKGDIAEGYSVSREKKESFPLTVTSAQKNPTAFYLCASSLPGQGPNSPLHFGNGTRLTVT.

The J gene is TRBJ2-1, the V gene TRBV2; D uncertain. Trimming removed 1 base from V and 14 bases from J, with 12 bases in between. In germline, CDR1 is SNHLY, CDR2 FYNNEI. The CDR3 has 12 residues. Written as DNA, the CDR3 is TGTGCCAGCAGTGAAGTGGCAGGAGCCGAGTTCTTC. Its translation is CASSEVAGAEFF.

The genes are TRBV6-6 and TRBJ1-3, with a weak D call TRBD1 (6 bases). Germline lookup yields CDR1 MNHNY and CDR2 SVGAGI (reference sequence). This CDR3 is 16 amino acids long. Trimming removed 7 bases from V and 8 bases from J, with 24 bases in between. The CDR3 nucleotides are TGTGCCAGCACCGGGAGGGTCAACAGGGAGGGTTACACCATATATTTT. This encodes CASTGRVNREGYTIYF.

The J gene is TRBJ1-2, the V gene TRBV19; D might be TRBD1 (6 bases). This CDR3 has 13 amino acids. The V gene lost 5 bases and the J gene lost 3 bases, with 10 bases spanning the gap. The germline gives CDR1 LNHDA, CDR2 SQIVND (reference sequence). CDR3 sequence (DNA): TGTGCCAGTAGTTCGACAGGATACTATGGCTACACCTTC. Amino acid sequence: CASSSTGYYGYTF.

The rearrangement links TRBV19 to TRBJ2-2; D is unclear. There are 12 residues in the CDR3. The V end was cut by 4 bases, the J end by 7 bases, with 7 bases between. Germline CDR1 reads LNHDA; CDR2 reads SQIVND (reference sequence). The CDR3: CASSNPVGELFF. The CDR3 nucleotides are TGTGCCAGTAGTAATCCGGTCGGGGAGCTGTTTTTT.

This clone has only a few counts. The genes are TRBV7-8 and TRBJ2-1, with 8 nucleotides matching TRBD1. The CDR3 extends over 15 amino acids. The germline gives CDR1 SGHVS, CDR2 FQNEAQ. The ends lost 1 base at V and 7 bases at J; junction bases unmatched: 6. Here the CDR3 DNA reads TGTGCCAGCAGCTTAGTCCAGGGGGCCATTAATGAGCAGTTCTTC. Translating gives CASSLVQGAINEQFF.

This clone was recorded a few times. The chain couples TRBV29-1 to TRBJ1-5; TRBD1 might be the D (6 bases). Germline V gene lookup returns CDR1 SQVTM and CDR2 ANQGSEA. V lost 4 bases and J lost 5, with 12 bases in between. CDR3 length: 13 residues. CDR3 sequence (DNA): TGCAGCGTTGCCGGGACACCGGATCAGCCCCAGCATTTT. Residues: CSVAGTPDQPQHF.

The rearrangement joins TRBV27 to TRBJ2-1; 8 bases fit TRBD2. The CDR3 runs to 13 residues. V shed 6 bases and J 14 bases; nucleotides not matched to a gene: 12. CDR1 and CDR2 from the germline V gene are MNHEY and SMNVEV (reference sequence). The CDR3, as DNA: TGTGCCAGCAGCCAAATAGCGGGGACTAGGGAGTTCTTC. Protein: CASSQIAGTREFF.

The chain is built from TRBV21-1 and TRBJ1-1. TRBV21-1 counts as a pseudogene. The length of the CDR3 is 17 residues. The CDR3 DNA is TGTGCCAGCAGCAAAGTGAGCGGGGGGACGGAGCACACTGAAGCTTTCTTT. The encoded protein is CASSKVSGGTEHTEAFF.